A single sample is the source of the 8 T cell receptor beta chains below, sequenced in a study of cytomegalovirus exposure and HLA in healthy donors. 60 Vbeta and 13 Jbeta primers were used in PCR. Generated by immunoSEQ multiplex PCR, the TCRdb table keeps only in-frame clones and is missing some. The table includes 75,000 to 100,000 clones, around three quarters detected once. What was sequenced was PBMCs. The receptors were gathered from a man aged 25 to 40 in good health and CMV-seronegative.

The chain combines TRBV11-3 with TRBJ1-1, with 7 nucleotides matching TRBD1. This CDR3 is 14 amino acids long. Trimming cost V 4 bases and J 5 bases; bases outside gene matches: 7. Germline CDR1 and CDR2: SGHNT and YENEEA. In DNA, the CDR3 is TGTGCCAGCAGCTCGGGACAGAGAGGAACTGAAGCTTTCTTT. Amino acids: CASSSGQRGTEAFF.

The chain is built from TRBV19 and TRBJ1-1; D might be TRBD1 (6 bases). Germline CDR1 reads LNHDA; CDR2 reads SQIVND (reference sequence). CDR3 size: 16 residues. V shed 8 bases and J shed 0 bases, with 19 bases lying between them. Here the CDR3 reads CASHPGGGGMNTEAFF. The CDR3 nucleotides read TGTGCCAGTCACCCCGGGGGCGGGGGAATGAACACTGAAGCTTTCTTT.

V usage is TRBV7-3 and J usage is TRBJ1-3, with TRBD1 matching over 8 bases. Germline lookup yields CDR1 SGHTA and CDR2 FQGTGA. The length of the CDR3 is 15 residues. J gave up 4 bases and V 0 bases, and 2 bases lay outside the gene matches. In nucleotides, the CDR3 is TGTGCCAGCAGCTTAACGACAGGGGCCGGAAACACCATATATTTT. This gives the protein CASSLTTGAGNTIYF.

The chain uses TRBV5-1 and TRBJ2-1; 12 bases are a match to TRBD2. Germline CDR1 is SGHRS and CDR2 is YFSETQ. Trimming at V came to 4 bases and at J to 10 bases, leaving 12 bases not matched to a gene. The CDR3 is made up of 16 amino acids. This chain's CDR3 is CASSTGTSGLVREQFF. The DNA for the CDR3 is TGCGCCAGCAGCACGGGGACTAGCGGGCTAGTGCGGGAGCAGTTCTTC.

The CDR3 bases are TGCGCCAGCAGTTCTCCCGGGCTGGACAGAATAATGAACACTGAAGCTTTCTTT. This codes for CASSSPGLDRIMNTEAFF. The chain couples TRBV10-2 to TRBJ1-1; possibly TRBD1 for D (6 bases). Germline-derived CDR1 and CDR2 are WSHSY and SAAADI. V was shortened by 5 bases and J by 0 bases, with 22 bases between the two germline ends. The length of the CDR3 is 18 residues.

V and J are TRBV5-8 and TRBJ1-1, with a possible D match to TRBD1 (5 bases). The germline gives CDR1 SGHTS, CDR2 YDEGEE. The length of the CDR3 is 17 residues. Trimming took 0 bases from V and 0 from J, leaving 15 bases between them. The CDR3 loop reads CASSLVVQGPMNTEAFF. Written as DNA, the CDR3 is TGTGCCAGCAGCTTGGTGGTGCAGGGCCCCATGAACACTGAAGCTTTCTTT.

CDR3 region: CATTAGLYGYGYTF. Written as DNA, the CDR3 is TGTGCCACCACTGCAGGGCTCTACGGCTATGGCTACACCTTC. The V and J genes are TRBV15 and TRBJ1-2, with D perhaps matching TRBD1 (5 bases). The CDR3 length is 14 residues. V lost 7 bases to trimming and J lost 4 bases, with 16 bases between them. From germline, CDR1 is LNHNV and CDR2 YYDKDF (reference sequence).

The rearrangement uses TRBV7-9 and TRBJ2-1, with D unclear. The V end was cut by 2 bases, the J end by 8 bases, with 4 bases between. CDR3 length: 11 amino acids. Germline CDR1 reads SEHNR; CDR2 reads FQNEAQ (reference sequence). The CDR3 is CASSLIDEQFF. The CDR3 coding sequence is TGTGCCAGCAGCTTAATAGATGAGCAGTTCTTC.